The 32 T cell receptor beta chains given below trace back to one sample, sequenced in a study of blood T cell repertoires in COVID-19. Clones were sequenced by immunoSEQ multiplex PCR, and TCRdb holds only the in-frame ones, with some missing. The top ten hold roughly 7.1% of the sample, which has tens of thousands of clones, around 87% seen once. Sequenced sample: peripheral blood. All receptors come from a human donor with acute or convalescent COVID-19. The donor label of this sample is uncertain.

The V and J genes are TRBV16 and TRBJ1-5; 9 bases match TRBD1. This CDR3 comprises 16 residues. The V gene end was trimmed by 4 bases and the J gene end by 4 bases; junction bases not matched to a gene: 8. CDR1 is KGHSY and CDR2 is FQNENV in the germline V gene. The CDR3 region is CASSPYKGQGNQPQHF. In DNA, the CDR3 is TGTGCCAGCAGCCCCTATAAGGGACAGGGTAATCAGCCCCAGCATTTT.

This chain joins TRBV6-2 or TRBV6-3 and TRBJ2-7, with no clear D. Trimming shortened V by 4 bases and J by 3 bases, and 10 bases separated the two germline ends. There are 13 residues in the CDR3. CDR1 and CDR2 (germline): MNHEY, SVGEGT. CDR3 in amino acids: CASSSSYNYEQYF. Here the CDR3 DNA reads TGTGCCAGCAGTTCCTCCTATAACTACGAGCAGTACTTC.

The chain links TRBV3-1 (or the pseudogene TRBV3-2) to TRBJ2-1; 8 bases agree with TRBD2. The CDR3 is 13 amino acids. J gave up 10 bases and V 6 bases, and 8 bases lay outside the gene matches. Germline CDR1 is LGHDT and CDR2 is YNNKEL (reference sequence). The CDR3: CASSLGGADEQFF. CDR3 DNA: TGTGCCAGCAGTCTCGGGGGGGCCGACGAGCAGTTCTTC.

The chain couples TRBV11-2 to TRBJ1-1; D is unclear. This CDR3 is 14 amino acids long. The ends were cut back, 4 bases at V and 0 bases at J, with 9 bases in the middle. The germline CDR1 and CDR2 sequences are SGHAT and FQNNGV. As DNA, the CDR3 is TGTGCCAGCAGCTCGGGGAGAATGAACACTGAAGCTTTCTTT. The encoded protein is CASSSGRMNTEAFF.

This chain links TRBV27 with TRBJ2-7, with 8 bases identical to TRBD1. Germline trimming cut 2 bases from V and 2 bases from J; bases unmatched to any gene: 2. Germline assignment: CDR1 MNHEY and CDR2 SMNVEV (reference sequence). This CDR3 region has 14 residues. CDR3 in DNA: TGTGCCAGCAGTTTAGGGACAGGTCCCTACGAGCAGTACTTC. It encodes CASSLGTGPYEQYF.

The CDR3 DNA reads as TGCGCCAGCAGCTTGTCGGGGACAGGGATCTCCTACGAGCAGTACTTC. Translating gives CASSLSGTGISYEQYF. The J gene is TRBJ2-7, the V gene TRBV5-1, with 9 bases aligning to TRBD1. The V segment lost 1 base and the J segment 0 bases; nucleotides outside the gene matches: 5. CDR3 length: 16 residues. CDR1 and CDR2 from the germline V gene are SGHRS and YFSETQ.

J is TRBJ2-3 and V is TRBV20-1; the D is unclear. V was trimmed by 3 bases and J by 0 bases, leaving 10 bases between them. The CDR3 extends over 14 amino acids. The germline gives CDR1 DFQATT, CDR2 SNEGSKA (reference sequence). The CDR3 DNA follows: TGCAGTGCTAGTGATCCAGTCAGCACAGATACGCAGTATTTT. This sequence encodes CSASDPVSTDTQYF.

The V call is TRBV3-1 (or the pseudogene TRBV3-2), the J call TRBJ1-2; D is unclear. Germline values: CDR1 LGHDT, CDR2 YNNKEL (reference sequence). The V end was cut by 1 base, the J end by 2 bases, with 8 bases between. The CDR3 extends over 14 amino acids. CDR3: CASSQVSQNYGYTF. The CDR3 DNA follows: TGTGCCAGCAGCCAAGTTTCACAGAACTATGGCTACACCTTC.

This clone was counted a few times. The chain links TRBV5-6 to TRBJ2-7, with 10 positions matching TRBD2. Per the germline V gene, CDR1 is SGHDT and CDR2 is YYEEEE. The CDR3 covers 16 residues. V trimming: 2 bases; J trimming: 5 bases; junction bases outside the gene matches: 10. The CDR3 DNA reads TGTGCCAGCAGCTTTCTTTTGGGACTAGCGTTAAACGAGCAGTACTTC. Amino acid sequence: CASSFLLGLALNEQYF.

In this sample, this clone turned up once. The chain uses TRBV5-5 and TRBJ2-5; no definite D call. CDR3 length equals 12 residues. The V gene lost 4 bases and the J gene lost 7 bases, with 11 bases spanning the gap. Germline V gene sequence: CDR1 SGHKS, CDR2 YYEKEE (reference sequence). This CDR3 is CASSLGIRTQYF. The DNA of the CDR3 is TGTGCCAGCAGCCTCGGTATTAGGACCCAGTACTTC.

The gene calls are TRBV9 and TRBJ2-3; the match to TRBD2 covers 7 bases. The CDR3 runs to 13 residues. Germline V CDR1 and CDR2: SGDLS, YYNGEE. V was pared by 0 bases and J by 6 bases, with 1 base of the junction left unmatched. This CDR3 is CASSVGGGDTQYF. The CDR3 DNA follows: TGTGCCAGCAGCGTAGGGGGAGGGGATACGCAGTATTTT.

This clone appeared a few times. The chain joins TRBV11-2 to TRBJ1-1, with D unclear. CDR1 is SGHAT, CDR2 FQNNGV, per germline. Trimming took off 3 bases at V and 5 bases at J, with 13 bases between the two ends. This CDR3 contains 14 residues. This CDR3 reads CASSFAGSDTEAFF. CDR3 in DNA: TGTGCCAGCAGCTTCGCCGGAAGCGATACTGAAGCTTTCTTT.

The CDR3 coding sequence is TGTGCCAGCAGTCCCGAGTCGGGTAGGACCTACGAGCAGTACTTC. It specifies CASSPESGRTYEQYF. The V call is TRBV27, the J call TRBJ2-7; D gene uncertain. The germline gives CDR1 MNHEY, CDR2 SMNVEV (reference sequence). Trimming pared 5 bases from V and 2 bases from J, leaving 16 bases between. CDR3 size: 15 residues.

This chain uses TRBV20-1 with TRBJ2-5; TRBD1 agrees at 8 bases. This CDR3 is built from 11 residues. CDR1 and CDR2 (germline): DFQATT, SNEGSKA (reference sequence). The CDR3 DNA is TGCAGCTGGCAGGGGGCGCTGACCCAGTACTTC. This translates into CSWQGALTQYF.

This clone was observed a single time. This chain uses TRBV21-1 with TRBJ2-5; no DNA check was done on the table's D call, TRBD1. TRBV21-1 is an annotated pseudogene. The CDR3 consists of 12 residues. The DNA of the CDR3 is TGTGCCCCGCCTGGGGGCCCCCCGACCCAGTACTTC. Protein: CAPPGGPPTQYF.

The chain combines TRBV7-8 with TRBJ1-5; 11 bases fit TRBD1. Germline assignment: CDR1 SGHVS and CDR2 FQNEAQ. This CDR3 has 15 amino acids. Trimming at V came to 5 bases and at J to 6 bases, leaving 6 bases not matched to a gene. Here the CDR3 DNA reads TGTGCCAGCAGCCTAGGGACAGGGGGGGCTCAGCCCCAGCATTTT. Translating gives CASSLGTGGAQPQHF.

This sequence joins TRBV11-2 and TRBJ1-1; D is undetermined. In germline, CDR1 is SGHAT, CDR2 FQNNGV. The CDR3 extends over 12 amino acids. The ends were cut back, 5 bases at V and 3 bases at J, with 7 bases in the middle. DNA for the CDR3: TGTGCCAGCAGCCCGAGGCACACTGAAGCTTTCTTT. It codes for CASSPRHTEAFF.

J is TRBJ1-1 and V is TRBV20-1, with D maybe TRBD1 (6 bases). V gave up 5 bases and J gave up 11 bases, with 15 bases separating them. Germline CDR1 and CDR2: DFQATT and SNEGSKA (reference sequence). The CDR3 totals 11 residues. For the CDR3, the DNA is TGCAGTGCTGTGGGGGCAGGCTTGGCTTTCTTT. Translation gives CSAVGAGLAFF.

The chain carries TRBV7-6 and TRBJ2-5, with 9 bases that match TRBD1. Germline V gives CDR1 SGHVS, CDR2 FNYEAQ. The V and J ends lost 7 bases and 5 bases, in that order; junction bases with no gene match: 11. The CDR3 spans 15 residues. CDR3 sequence reads: CASIRTGVGVETQYF. The CDR3 DNA reads as TGTGCCAGCATCCGGACAGGGGTCGGTGTGGAGACCCAGTACTTC.

This clone has just one count. The chain links TRBV3-1 (or the pseudogene TRBV3-2) to TRBJ2-1, with 11 positions matching TRBD2. The J segment lost 9 bases and the V segment lost 2 bases, leaving 6 bases of the junction unmatched. Germline V gives CDR1 LGHDT, CDR2 YNNKEL (reference sequence). The CDR3 contains 15 residues. As DNA, the CDR3 is TGTGCCAGCAGCCAATCCAGGACTAGCGGGTCTGAGCAGTTCTTC. Residues: CASSQSRTSGSEQFF.

CDR3 coding DNA: TGTGCCAGCAGACGGGGGATCACCGGGGAGCTGTTTTTT. This translates into CASRRGITGELFF. The rearrangement uses TRBV9 and TRBJ2-2; tentatively, D is TRBD2 (6 bases). This CDR3 spans 13 amino acids. V was cut by 5 bases and J by 4 bases, with 9 bases left in between. Germline CDR1 and CDR2: SGDLS and YYNGEE.

The chain links TRBV11-2 to TRBJ2-2, with TRBD2 as a possible D gene (6 bases). This CDR3 is built from 14 residues. Trimming left V 3 bases short and J 5 bases short, with 10 bases between. Germline V gene lookup returns CDR1 SGHAT and CDR2 FQNNGV. CDR3 residues: CASSFGTPTGELFF. The CDR3 DNA is TGTGCCAGCAGCTTCGGGACTCCTACCGGGGAGCTGTTTTTT.

This clone was counted between two and nine times. The rearrangement joins TRBV30 to TRBJ2-7; 7 bases agree with TRBD1. Germline V gene sequence: CDR1 GTSNPN, CDR2 SVGIG (reference sequence). CDR3 size: 14 residues. Germline trimming cut 3 bases from V and 2 bases from J; bases unmatched to any gene: 7. In DNA form, the CDR3 reads TGTGCCTGGAGCCGCGGACAGGTGACCTACGAGCAGTACTTC. Amino acids: CAWSRGQVTYEQYF. The full variable domain, completed using reference TRBV30 and TRBJ2-7, is SQTIHQWPATLVQPVGSPLSLECTVEGTSNPNLYWYRQAAGRGLQLLFYSVGIGQISSEVPQNLSASRPQDRQFILSSKKLLLSDSGFYLCAWSRGQVTYEQYFGPGTRLTVT.

The chain has TRBV15 and TRBJ2-7; D unresolved. The CDR3 length is 13 residues. Trimming cost V 0 bases and J 2 bases, with 5 bases left between them. Germline values: CDR1 LNHNV, CDR2 YYDKDF (reference sequence). Here the CDR3 reads CATSRDLPYEQYF. For the CDR3, the DNA is TGTGCCACCAGCAGAGATCTCCCCTACGAGCAGTACTTC.

The V gene is TRBV5-1, the J gene TRBJ1-1; D is ambiguous. The germline CDR1 and CDR2 sequences are SGHRS and YFSETQ. There are 15 residues in the CDR3. The V gene lost 2 bases and the J gene lost 5 bases, with 16 bases spanning the gap. DNA for the CDR3: TGCGCCAGCAGCTTCGGCTGGGAGGGAGGGACTGAAGCTTTCTTT. Its protein product is CASSFGWEGGTEAFF.

The V and J genes are TRBV9 and TRBJ2-5; unclear D gene. The CDR3 length is 13 residues. Germline V CDR1 and CDR2: SGDLS, YYNGEE. Trimming took off 0 bases at V and 3 bases at J, with 6 bases between the two ends. Written as DNA, the CDR3 is TGTGCCAGCAGCGTAGGGCAGGAAGAGACCCAGTACTTC. It translates to CASSVGQEETQYF.

The chain recombines TRBV7-2 with TRBJ2-3; TRBD1 agrees at 9 bases. Germline lookup yields CDR1 SGHTA and CDR2 FQGNSA. The junction had 5 bases not matched to a gene; V was cut back by 5 bases and J by 2 bases. This CDR3 spans 15 amino acids. As DNA, the CDR3 is TGTGCCAGCAGCCAAGGGACAGGGTACACAGATACGCAGTATTTT. This codes for CASSQGTGYTDTQYF.

The rearrangement links TRBV2 to TRBJ1-4; D unresolved. Germline-derived CDR1 and CDR2 are SNHLY and FYNNEI. Trimming cost V 5 bases and J 6 bases, with 19 bases left between them. This CDR3 contains 16 residues. The CDR3 sequence: CASSHPSSHFDEKLFF. The CDR3 region has the DNA TGTGCCAGCAGTCACCCCTCCAGTCATTTCGATGAAAAACTGTTTTTT. Using reference TRBV2 and TRBJ1-4 for the parts outside the CDR3, the full variable domain is EPEVTQTPSHQVTQMGQEVILRCVPISNHLYFYWYRQILGQKVEFLVSFYNNEISEKSEIFDDQFSVERPDGSNFTLKIRSTKLEDSAMYFCASSHPSSHFDEKLFFGSGTQLSVL.

The chain carries TRBV20-1 and TRBJ1-2; a weak D match, TRBD1 (5 bases). Trimming stripped 5 bases from V and 8 bases from J, with 12 bases between. There are 11 residues in the CDR3. Germline-derived CDR1 and CDR2 are DFQATT and SNEGSKA (reference sequence). CDR3 protein: CSAGPGLGYTF. DNA for the CDR3: TGCAGTGCTGGACCAGGGTTAGGCTACACCTTC.

The chain recombines TRBV28 with TRBJ2-3, with D perhaps TRBD1 (6 bases). V shed 6 bases and J shed 4 bases, with 26 bases lying between them. There are 18 residues in the CDR3. Germline values: CDR1 MDHEN, CDR2 SYDVKM. CDR3: CASSPSTGFGSVSDTQYF. The CDR3 region has the DNA TGTGCCAGCAGCCCCTCCACAGGGTTTGGATCTGTTTCAGATACGCAGTATTTT.

The V gene is TRBV5-1, the J gene TRBJ1-1; 11 bases line up with TRBD1. After removal of 0 bases from V and 4 bases from J, the junction contained 2 bases not matched to a gene. Germline values: CDR1 SGHRS, CDR2 YFSETQ. This CDR3 has 15 amino acids. The DNA of the CDR3 is TGCGCCAGCAGCTTGGGGGACAGGGGGGCCACTGAAGCTTTCTTT. This sequence encodes CASSLGDRGATEAFF.

This sequence joins TRBV2 and TRBJ1-4; 8 nucleotides match TRBD1. The V gene's germline CDR1 is SNHLY and CDR2 FYNNEI. This CDR3 contains 12 residues. V shed 6 bases, J shed 8 bases, and the junction held 2 bases outside the gene matches. The CDR3: CASRQGAEKLFF. The DNA for the CDR3 is TGTGCCAGCAGGCAGGGGGCCGAAAAACTGTTTTTT.